The clone carrying this T cell receptor (beta chain) has only one observation. The PCR made use of 60 Vbeta and 13 Jbeta primers. The table came from immunoSEQ multiplex PCR; TCRdb's copy has only in-frame clones and leaves some out. Among 200,000 to 300,000 clones listed, 82% were seen once. These data belong to a study of cytomegalovirus exposure and HLA in healthy donors. Study-wide context: As an earlier analysis found, about 190 million T cells yielded approximately 110 million unique TCR beta sequences.

Germline lookup yields CDR1 SGHTA and CDR2 FQGTGA. The CDR3 has 16 residues. The ends lost 6 bases at V and 5 bases at J; junction bases unmatched: 9. Material: PBMCs. The sequence came from a woman between 40 and 55 years old in good health and CMV-seropositive. The rearrangement uses TRBV7-3 and TRBJ2-7; 14 nucleotides align to TRBD2. The DNA of the CDR3 is TGTGCCAGCAGTCGAGGGACTAGCGGGAGAATAAACGAGCAGTACTTC. Translating it yields CASSRGTSGRINEQYF. Variable domain in full (rest from reference TRBV7-3 and TRBJ2-7): GAGVSQTPSNKVTEKGKYVELRCDPISGHTALYWYRQSLGQGPEFLIYFQGTGAADDSGLPNDRFFAVRPEGSVSTLKIQRTERGDSAVYLCASSRGTSGRINEQYFGPGTRLTVT.